This TCR beta chain originates from a study of neurological immune-mediated disorders. TCRdb ran MiXCR on the 5' RACE reads and lists one entry per CDR3 protein. The sample holds 71,000 or so distinct CDR3 sequences; roughly an eighth are singletons and the top ten take 3.5% to 5.5%. This clonotype was seen at least ten times. The CDR3 consists of 13 residues. Germline V CDR1 and CDR2: SGHRS, YFSETQ. Trimming pared 4 bases from V and 6 bases from J, leaving 10 bases between. Documented time point: longitudinal time-point 1 (baseline). The chain joins TRBV5-1 to TRBJ2-2; D may be TRBD1 (5 bases). Sequenced material: PBMCs. The receptor comes from a female donor with HTLV-1-associated myelopathy (HAM/TSP). CDR3 bases: TGCGCCAGCAGCGGCCAGGGATCCGGGGAGCTGTTTTTT. Protein product: CASSGQGSGELFF. The variable domain in full, with the rest retrieved from reference TRBV5-1 and TRBJ2-2, is KAGVTQTPRYLIKTRGQQVTLSCSPISGHRSVSWYQQTPGQGLQFLFEYFSETQRNKGNFPGRFSGRQFSNSRSEMNVSTLELGDSALYLCASSGQGSGELFFGEGSRLTVL.